The rows below give T cell receptor beta chains drawn from one sample of a study of regulatory T cells in long-lasting Graves disease. Via MiXCR, TCRdb re-called the multiplex PCR reads, giving one row per CDR3 protein. The sample shows over 350,000 distinct CDR3 sequences, about 20% of them seen only once. Sequencing was performed on peripheral blood mononuclear cells (PBMCs), taken when the disease was refractory, from a patient treated with antithyroid drugs. The receptors were sampled from a female donor with Graves disease. The CDR3 runs from the conserved cysteine through the conserved F or W. A D gene is named only where the DNA matches it firmly. Clone size appears in some rows only: once, few, many, or a class for an expanded clone.

clone_size	v_call	d_call	j_call	cdr3_nt	cdr3_aa
many	TRBV28	NA	TRBJ1-4	TGTGCCAGCAGTGGTGAAAGGGGAAGAGAAAAACTGTTTTTT	CASSGERGREKLFF
many	TRBV7-2	NA	TRBJ2-7	TGTGCCAGCAGCTCCTTAGGCCTGACCTACGAGCAGTACTTC	CASSSLGLTYEQYF
NA	TRBV30	NA	TRBJ1-5	TGTGCCTGGAGTGGGACACTTACTAATCAGCCCCAGCATTTT	CAWSGTLTNQPQHF
few	TRBV9	NA	TRBJ1-1	TGTGCCAGCAGCGTAGGACACTTAACTGAAGCTTTCTTT	CASSVGHLTEAFF
NA	TRBV9	NA	TRBJ1-1	TGTGCCAGCAGCGTTGGGGGTGAGACTGAAGCTTTCTTT	CASSVGGETEAFF
NA	TRBV20-1	NA	TRBJ2-6	TGCAGTGCTAGAGATACCCCTGGGGCCAACGTCCTGACTTTC	CSARDTPGANVLTF
NA	TRBV20-1	NA	TRBJ2-7	TGCAGCATACTCCGGGACGGTGATTCTTCCTACGAGCAGTACTTC	CSILRDGDSSYEQYF
many	TRBV11-2	NA	TRBJ2-5	TGTGCCAGCAGCTTAGGGGAGACAGGAGATCAAGAGACCCAGTACTTC	CASSLGETGDQETQYF
many	TRBV28	NA	TRBJ1-2	TGTGCCAGCAGTTTTTCATTTAACTATGGCTACACCTTC	CASSFSFNYGYTF
many	TRBV20-1	TRBD1	TRBJ2-4	TGCAGTGCTATCCGGGACAGGGGAAACATTCAGTACTTC	CSAIRDRGNIQYF
NA	TRBV4-3	NA	TRBJ2-7	TGCGCCAGCAGCCAAGATCGGGAAGGGAGGTACGAGCAGTACTTC	CASSQDREGRYEQYF
many	TRBV10-3	TRBD1	TRBJ1-2	TGTGCCATCAGTCGGGGGACAGGGGATAACTATGGCTACACCTTC	CAISRGTGDNYGYTF
NA	TRBV27	TRBD1	TRBJ2-6	TGTGCCAGCAGTTTATCGGGTCAGGGGGCCCGGCTCGGGGCCAACGTCCTGACTTTC	CASSLSGQGARLGANVLTF
few	TRBV24-1	NA	TRBJ1-1	TGTGCCACCAGTGATTTGCACACAGCTTTCTTT	CATSDLHTAFF
many	TRBV30	TRBD2	TRBJ2-5	TGTGCCTGGAGTAGAAATAGCGGGAAAGAGACCCAGTACTTC	CAWSRNSGKETQYF
NA	TRBV28	NA	TRBJ2-1	TGTGCCAGCAGTTTGTACCATGAGCAGTTCTTC	CASSLYHEQFF
NA	TRBV29-1	NA	TRBJ1-5	TGCAGCGTTGGGGGGGGTGGCAATCAGCCCCAGCATTTT	CSVGGGGNQPQHF
NA	TRBV7-6	NA	TRBJ2-2	NA	CASSLVAAGTGELSF
NA	TRBV12-3/TRBV12-4	NA	TRBJ1-6	TGTGCCAGCACCGGACAACAGAATTCACCCCTCCACTTT	CASTGQQNSPLHF
few	TRBV6-2/TRBV6-3	NA	TRBJ1-4	TGTGCCAGCAGCCCCCAGGGCAGAAATGAAAAACTGTTTTTT	CASSPQGRNEKLFF
few	TRBV18	TRBD1	TRBJ2-7	TGTGCCAGCTCAGCCGGGACAGGGTACGAGCAGTACTTC	CASSAGTGYEQYF
few	TRBV6-1	NA	TRBJ2-5	TGTGCCAGCAGTGAAAGTGTGAGGGTAGGAGAGACCCAGTACTTC	CASSESVRVGETQYF
many	TRBV29-1	NA	TRBJ2-7	TGCAGCGTTGAAGACAGGGCCTACGAGCAGTACTTC	CSVEDRAYEQYF
few	TRBV28	TRBD2	TRBJ2-3	TGTGCCAGCAGCGTCAGCGGGAGTGGTCCAGATACGCAGTATTTT	CASSVSGSGPDTQYF
NA	TRBV14	NA	TRBJ1-2	TGTGCCAGCAGCCAGGATCAAGGCTATGGCTACACCTTC	CASSQDQGYGYTF
NA	TRBV19	TRBD1	TRBJ2-5	TGTGCCAGTAGTAGCCCCGGGACAGCAGTCCAAGAGACCCAGTACTTC	CASSSPGTAVQETQYF
NA	TRBV27	TRBD1	TRBJ1-5	TGTGCCAGCAGTTCCCCCGGGACAGGTAATCAGCCCCAGCATTTT	CASSSPGTGNQPQHF
many	TRBV28	TRBD2	TRBJ2-7	TGTGCCAGCAGTTTATCTAGCGGGTTCTACGAGCAGTACTTC	CASSLSSGFYEQYF
NA	TRBV2	TRBD2	TRBJ2-1	TGTGCCAGCTCAACTTTTAGAGGGGTCCTAGCGGGAGGGAATGAGCAGTTCTTC	CASSTFRGVLAGGNEQFF
NA	TRBV11-1	TRBD2	TRBJ2-2	TGTGCCAGCAGCTTAATTGGGACTAGCGACGCCGGGGAGCTGTTTTTT	CASSLIGTSDAGELFF
NA	TRBV19	NA	TRBJ1-1	TGTGCCAGTAGTATATATCTTGAAGCTTTCTTT	CASSIYLEAFF